The 9 T cell receptor beta chains below all came from one sample that was sequenced in a study of OX40 agonist ivuxolimab in advanced cancers. Profiled with immunoSEQ multiplex PCR; TCRdb holds only in-frame clones, not every one. The repertoire holds about 94,000 clones, with roughly 90% as singletons. Sequenced here: CD4+ or CD8+ T cells sorted from blood, sampled in a trial of the OX40 agonist ivuxolimab. The receptor set was obtained from an adult with an advanced solid tumor such as melanoma, head and neck, liver or kidney cancer.

CDR3 DNA sequence: TGTGCCAGCAGCGGGGGATTTAATTCACCCCTCCACTTT. The encoded protein is CASSGGFNSPLHF. The chain is built from TRBV27 and TRBJ1-6; perhaps TRBD1 as D (5 bases). The V gene's germline CDR1 is MNHEY and CDR2 SMNVEV (reference sequence). The CDR3 covers 13 residues. Trimming took off 6 bases at V and 6 bases at J, with 9 bases between the two ends.

The V call is TRBV7-6, the J call TRBJ2-1; 7 bases map to TRBD2. Germline V CDR1 and CDR2: SGHVS, FNYEAQ. This CDR3 is built from 15 residues. Losses at the gene ends were 3 bases for V and 3 bases for J; bases not matched to a gene: 5. The CDR3 region has the DNA TGTGCCAGCAGCTTGGTCGGCGGGGGCTACAATGAGCAGTTCTTC. It translates to CASSLVGGGYNEQFF.

The chain carries TRBV11-3 and TRBJ2-3, with no clear D. V lost 3 bases and J 5 bases, leaving 6 bases between the germline ends. Germline V CDR1 and CDR2: SGHNT, YENEEA. The CDR3 is 12 amino acids. Here the CDR3 reads CASSFSLDTQYF. CDR3 coding DNA: TGTGCCAGCAGCTTTTCCCTAGATACGCAGTATTTT.

The chain recombines TRBV7-2 with TRBJ2-3, with 8 bases that match TRBD2. V lost 1 base to trimming and J lost 12 bases; unmatched junction nucleotides: 6. From germline, CDR1 is SGHTA and CDR2 FQGNSA. This CDR3 is built from 13 residues. CDR3 DNA sequence: TGTGCCAGCAGCTTAGTGATCCGGGAGGGCCAGTATTTT. Translating it yields CASSLVIREGQYF.

This sequence joins TRBV28 and TRBJ1-5, with 8 bases lining up with TRBD1. The germline V gene has CDR1 MDHEN and CDR2 SYDVKM. V was clipped by 1 base and J by 2 bases; unmatched bases: 10. There are 18 residues in the CDR3. CDR3 protein: CASSLSAQGAFGNQPQHF. The CDR3 coding sequence is TGTGCCAGCAGTTTATCGGCCCAGGGGGCGTTTGGCAATCAGCCCCAGCATTTT.

The rearrangement links TRBV4-1 to TRBJ1-2; no clear D gene. V was shortened by 1 base and J by 0 bases, with 6 bases between the two germline ends. The germline V gene has CDR1 MGHRA and CDR2 YSYEKL. The CDR3 contains 14 residues. The CDR3 reads CASSQGGSNYGYTF. As DNA, the CDR3 is TGCGCCAGCAGCCAAGGCGGCTCTAACTATGGCTACACCTTC.

The chain employs TRBV7-8 and TRBJ1-4; no clear D. The CDR3 is 17 residues long. Germline V gene sequence: CDR1 SGHVS, CDR2 FQNEAQ. V was shortened by 3 bases and J by 9 bases, with 23 bases between the two germline ends. CDR3 nucleotide sequence: TGTGCCAGCAGCTTGGAAATACCGGACCGCCCGGGAAAAAAACTGTTTTTT. Translating gives CASSLEIPDRPGKKLFF.

The chain is built from TRBV7-6 and TRBJ2-1, with D possibly matching TRBD2 (6 bases). The germline CDR1 and CDR2 sequences are SGHVS and FNYEAQ. The CDR3 covers 16 residues. V lost 0 bases to trimming and J lost 5 bases, with 14 bases between them. The DNA of the CDR3 is TGTGCCAGCAGCTTAGCGTTGCGGGGCGGCCACAATGAGCAGTTCTTC. Encoded protein: CASSLALRGGHNEQFF.

The gene calls are TRBV5-5 and TRBJ1-1, with TRBD1 matching over 9 bases. The CDR3 extends over 14 amino acids. The V segment lost 4 bases and the J segment 5 bases; nucleotides outside the gene matches: 6. Per the germline V gene, CDR1 is SGHKS and CDR2 is YYEKEE (reference sequence). CDR3 in amino acids: CASSPYRGRTEAFF. CDR3 DNA: TGTGCCAGCAGCCCCTACAGGGGGCGAACTGAAGCTTTCTTT.